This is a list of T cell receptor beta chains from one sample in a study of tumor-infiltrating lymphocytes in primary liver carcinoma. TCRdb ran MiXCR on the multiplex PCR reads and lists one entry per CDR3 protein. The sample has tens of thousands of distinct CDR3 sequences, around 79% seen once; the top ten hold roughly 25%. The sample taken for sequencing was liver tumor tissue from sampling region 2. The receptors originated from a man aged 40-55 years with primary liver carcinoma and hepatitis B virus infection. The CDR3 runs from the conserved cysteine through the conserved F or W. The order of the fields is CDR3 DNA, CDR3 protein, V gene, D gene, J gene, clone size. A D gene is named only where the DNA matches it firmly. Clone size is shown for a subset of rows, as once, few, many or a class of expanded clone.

CDR3 DNA: TGCGCCTGGAGCGAGACAGCTAAGTATGGCTACACCTTC
CDR3 protein: CAWSETAKYGYTF
V gene: TRBV4-1
D gene: .
J gene: TRBJ1-2
clone size: once

CDR3 DNA: TGTACCAGTAGCTTAGATTTACTGGAGACCCAGTACTTC
CDR3 protein: CTSSLDLLETQYF
V gene: TRBV11-2
D gene: .
J gene: TRBJ2-5
clone size: .

CDR3 DNA: TGTGCCAGCAGTCGCGAACGGGGGGCTAGCCATGACTACATCTTC
CDR3 protein: CASSRERGASHDYIF
V gene: TRBV6-5
D gene: .
J gene: TRBJ1-2
clone size: .

CDR3 DNA: TGTGCCAGCAGTGAAGTGACGGGAGGTTCAGACTATACCTTC
CDR3 protein: CASSEVTGGSDYTF
V gene: TRBV6-1
D gene: .
J gene: TRBJ1-2
clone size: once

CDR3 DNA: TGTGCCACCAGTGACCCGACCGGGAGAGACACAGATACGCAGTATTTT
CDR3 protein: CATSDPTGRDTDTQYF
V gene: TRBV24-1
D gene: .
J gene: TRBJ2-3
clone size: .

CDR3 DNA: TGCGCCGGTAGCCAAGAGCCTGGCGGCACAGATACGCAGTATTTT
CDR3 protein: CAGSQEPGGTDTQYF
V gene: TRBV4-1
D gene: .
J gene: TRBJ2-3
clone size: .

CDR3 DNA: TGCGCCAGCAGCTTATCTGGGGCCAACGTCCCGACTTTC
CDR3 protein: CASSLSGANVPTF
V gene: TRBV5-1
D gene: .
J gene: TRBJ2-6
clone size: .

CDR3 DNA: TGTACCAGTAGTTCACTAGCTTCCTACAATGAGCAGTCCTTC
CDR3 protein: CTSSSLASYNEQSF
V gene: TRBV6-5
D gene: .
J gene: TRBJ2-1
clone size: .

CDR3 DNA: TGTGCCAGCAGCTTAGTGGGTACTAATGAAAAACTGCTCTTT
CDR3 protein: CASSLVGTNEKLLF
V gene: TRBV7-9
D gene: .
J gene: TRBJ1-4
clone size: .

CDR3 DNA: TGTGCCAGCAATTTGGACAGGGGGCTTACCTACGAGCAGTACTTC
CDR3 protein: CASNLDRGLTYEQYF
V gene: TRBV2
D gene: TRBD1
J gene: TRBJ2-7
clone size: few

CDR3 DNA: TGTGCCAGCAGTGGACTAGCGGGCTACTGGCAGTACTTC
CDR3 protein: CASSGLAGYWQYF
V gene: TRBV6-2/TRBV6-3
D gene: TRBD2
J gene: TRBJ2-7
clone size: .

CDR3 DNA: TGTGTCAGCAGCTTCAACAGAGCAGATACGCAGTATTTT
CDR3 protein: CVSSFNRADTQYF
V gene: TRBV5-4
D gene: .
J gene: TRBJ2-3
clone size: .

CDR3 DNA: TGTACCAGCAGCCCCCCGACTAGCGGCAGCACAGATACGCGGTTTTTT
CDR3 protein: CTSSPPTSGSTDTRFF
V gene: TRBV11-2
D gene: TRBD2
J gene: TRBJ2-3
clone size: .

CDR3 DNA: TGTGCCAGCAGTAAGGGACAGGACAATGAAAAACTGTTTTTT
CDR3 protein: CASSKGQDNEKLFF
V gene: TRBV6-6
D gene: TRBD1
J gene: TRBJ1-4
clone size: many

CDR3 DNA: TGTGCCAGCAGTAAGAATGGGAGGCAAGCTTCCTACGCGCAGTACTTC
CDR3 protein: CASSKNGRQASYAQYF
V gene: TRBV6-5
D gene: .
J gene: TRBJ2-7
clone size: once

CDR3 DNA: TGTGCCATCGGTGACAGGGCCGGCACAGATACGCAGTATTTT
CDR3 protein: CAIGDRAGTDTQYF
V gene: TRBV10-3
D gene: TRBD1
J gene: TRBJ2-3
clone size: .

CDR3 DNA: TGTTCTAGCAGCTCCGGGACCTTCAATCGGCCCCAGCATTTT
CDR3 protein: CSSSSGTFNRPQHF
V gene: TRBV7-8
D gene: .
J gene: TRBJ1-5
clone size: .

CDR3 DNA: TGCAGCGTTGAACGTGAGGACTATGGCTACGCCTTC
CDR3 protein: CSVEREDYGYAF
V gene: TRBV29-1
D gene: .
J gene: TRBJ1-2
clone size: .

CDR3 DNA: TGTGCCAGCAGCGGGGACTCCTATGGGCAGTATTTT
CDR3 protein: CASSGDSYGQYF
V gene: TRBV5-4
D gene: .
J gene: TRBJ2-3
clone size: .

CDR3 DNA: TGTGCCAGCAGGGCATGGGTCAGATCCAGGGCCAACGTCCTGACTTTC
CDR3 protein: CASRAWVRSRANVLTF
V gene: TRBV6-5
D gene: .
J gene: TRBJ2-6
clone size: .

CDR3 DNA: TGTGCCAGCAGCTTAGGGGTTGGGAACGAGAAACTGTTTTTT
CDR3 protein: CASSLGVGNEKLFF
V gene: TRBV11-2
D gene: .
J gene: TRBJ1-4
clone size: .

CDR3 DNA: TGTGCCAGCAGTCCCTCTGATGGGGGCACAGATACGCGGTATTTT
CDR3 protein: CASSPSDGGTDTRYF
V gene: TRBV7-9
D gene: .
J gene: TRBJ2-3
clone size: few

CDR3 DNA: TGCAGCGTTGGGGACTGGAACTCCTACATTGAGCAGTTCTTC
CDR3 protein: CSVGDWNSYIEQFF
V gene: TRBV29-1
D gene: .
J gene: TRBJ2-1
clone size: once

CDR3 DNA: TGCGCCAGCAGTTCACTAGCGGGAGAAGAAGATACGCAGTATTTT
CDR3 protein: CASSSLAGEEDTQYF
V gene: TRBV6-2/TRBV6-3
D gene: TRBD2
J gene: TRBJ2-3
clone size: .